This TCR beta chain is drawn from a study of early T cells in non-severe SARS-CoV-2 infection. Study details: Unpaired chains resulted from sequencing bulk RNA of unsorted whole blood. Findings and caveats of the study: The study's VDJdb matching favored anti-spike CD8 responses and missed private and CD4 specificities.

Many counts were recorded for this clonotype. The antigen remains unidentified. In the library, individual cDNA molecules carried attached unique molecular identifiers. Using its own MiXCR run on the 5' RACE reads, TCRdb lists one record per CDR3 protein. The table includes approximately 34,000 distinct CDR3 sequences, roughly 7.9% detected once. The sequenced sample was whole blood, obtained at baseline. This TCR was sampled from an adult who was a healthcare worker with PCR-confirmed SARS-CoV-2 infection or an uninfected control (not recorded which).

CDR3 sequence reads: CASSDWRGNTYEQYF. The DNA of the CDR3 is TGTGCCAGCTCGGACTGGAGGGGAAATACCTACGAGCAGTACTTC. The rearrangement links TRBV18 to TRBJ2-7, with a tentative D call TRBD2 (6 bases). Germline lookup yields CDR1 KGHSH and CDR2 LQKENI. Trimming cost V 6 bases and J 2 bases, with 17 bases left between them. CDR3 size: 15 residues.